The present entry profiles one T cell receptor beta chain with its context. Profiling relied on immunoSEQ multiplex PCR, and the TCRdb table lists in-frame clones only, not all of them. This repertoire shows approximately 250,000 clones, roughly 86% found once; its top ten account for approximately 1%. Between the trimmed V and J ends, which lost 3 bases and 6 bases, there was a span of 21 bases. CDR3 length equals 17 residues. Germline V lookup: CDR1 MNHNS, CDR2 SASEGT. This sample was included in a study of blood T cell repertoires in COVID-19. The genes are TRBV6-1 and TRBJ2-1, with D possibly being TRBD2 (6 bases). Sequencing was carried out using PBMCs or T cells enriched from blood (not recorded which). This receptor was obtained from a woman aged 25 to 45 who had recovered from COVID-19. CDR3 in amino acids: CASSETLGVAGSNEQFF. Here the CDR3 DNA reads TGTGCCAGCAGTGAGACACTAGGGGTTGCGGGAAGCAATGAGCAGTTCTTC.